Listed below are T cell receptor beta chains from one sample, sequenced in a study of T cell changes during pregnancy in multiple sclerosis. TCRdb's table, derived via immunoSEQ multiplex PCR, lists solely in-frame clones and lacks some. This table holds 93,000 or so clones, 85% to 95% found once. The source was peripheral blood, collected after pregnancy. The source of these receptors is a female donor with multiple sclerosis, enrolled in a pregnancy study. CDR3s include the opening cysteine and the closing phenylalanine or tryptophan. Fields, in order: D gene, clone size, CDR3 length, V gene, J gene, CDR3 protein, CDR3 DNA. The D gene is left open where the match is weak. Not every row has a clone size; where given, it reads once, few, many or a size class.

.	.	14	TRBV5-1	TRBJ1-1	CASSLREMNTEAFF	TGCGCCAGCAGCTTGAGAGAAATGAACACTGAAGCTTTCTTT
TRBD1	.	15	TRBV7-8	TRBJ2-5	CASSLVQGVRETQYF	TGTGCCAGCAGCTTAGTTCAGGGGGTCAGGGAGACCCAGTACTTC
TRBD1	.	16	TRBV5-1	TRBJ2-7	CASSLGQGRLNGEQYF	TGCGCCAGCAGCTTGGGACAGGGCCGTTTAAACGGAGAGCAGTACTTC
TRBD1	once	13	TRBV6-5	TRBJ2-7	CASSDRDELEQYF	TGTGCCAGCAGTGACAGGGACGAATTGGAGCAGTACTTC
TRBD1	.	15	TRBV9	TRBJ2-5	CASSAWTGGRETQYF	TGTGCCAGCAGCGCTTGGACAGGGGGTAGGGAGACCCAGTACTTC
TRBD1	few	15	TRBV4-1	TRBJ1-4	CASSQFEQGDEKLFF	TGCGCCAGCAGCCAATTTGAACAGGGGGATGAAAAACTGTTTTTT
TRBD2	.	16	TRBV9	TRBJ2-2	CASSVAGGLAGGLLFF	TGTGCCAGCAGCGTAGCAGGGGGACTAGCGGGGGGGCTCCTGTTTTTT
.	few	13	TRBV7-7	TRBJ2-2	CASSLVDTGELFF	TGTGCCAGCAGCTTAGTAGACACCGGGGAGCTGTTTTTT
.	.	14	TRBV11-2	TRBJ2-7	CASSSTRVSYEQYF	TGTGCCAGCAGCTCAACTAGGGTTTCCTACGAGCAGTACTTC
.	.	15	TRBV27	TRBJ1-1	CASNPLGGESTEAFF	TGTGCCAGCAATCCCCTGGGGGGGGAAAGCACTGAAGCTTTCTTT
.	once	15	TRBV7-8	TRBJ1-1	CASSPPGRGGTEAFF	TGTGCCAGCAGCCCCCCCGGCCGGGGGGGCACTGAAGCTTTCTTT
TRBD2	.	16	TRBV5-4	TRBJ2-3	CASSLTSGGRTDTQYF	TGTGCCAGCAGCTTGACTAGCGGGGGGCGGACAGATACGCAGTATTTT
.	medium-sized	16	TRBV4-2	TRBJ1-2	CASSQDQARQPYGYTF	TGTGCCAGCAGCCAAGATCAGGCCAGGCAGCCCTATGGCTACACCTTC